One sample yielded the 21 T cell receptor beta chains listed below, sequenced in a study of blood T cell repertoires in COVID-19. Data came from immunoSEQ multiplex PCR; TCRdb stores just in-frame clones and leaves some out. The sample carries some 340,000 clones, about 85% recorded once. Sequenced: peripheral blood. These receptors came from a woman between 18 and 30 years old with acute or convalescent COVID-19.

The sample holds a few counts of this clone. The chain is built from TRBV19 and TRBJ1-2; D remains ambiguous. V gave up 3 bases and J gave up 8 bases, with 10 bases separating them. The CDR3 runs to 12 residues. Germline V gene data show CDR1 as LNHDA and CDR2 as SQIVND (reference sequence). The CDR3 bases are TGTGCCAGTAGTATCCAGGCTGGCGGCTACACCTTC. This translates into CASSIQAGGYTF.

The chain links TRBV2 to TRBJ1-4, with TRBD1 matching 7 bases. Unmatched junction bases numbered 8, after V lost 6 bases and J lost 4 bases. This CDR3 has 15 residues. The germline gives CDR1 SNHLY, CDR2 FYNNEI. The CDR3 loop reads CASSQNRGLNEKLFF. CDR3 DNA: TGTGCCAGCAGCCAGAATAGGGGGCTTAATGAAAAACTGTTTTTT.

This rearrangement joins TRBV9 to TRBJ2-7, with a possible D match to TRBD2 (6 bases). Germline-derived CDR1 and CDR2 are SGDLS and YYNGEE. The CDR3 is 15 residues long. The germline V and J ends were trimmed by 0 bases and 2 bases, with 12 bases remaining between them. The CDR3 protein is CASSVVGDSTYEQYF. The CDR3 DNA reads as TGTGCCAGCAGCGTAGTGGGGGACTCCACCTACGAGCAGTACTTC.

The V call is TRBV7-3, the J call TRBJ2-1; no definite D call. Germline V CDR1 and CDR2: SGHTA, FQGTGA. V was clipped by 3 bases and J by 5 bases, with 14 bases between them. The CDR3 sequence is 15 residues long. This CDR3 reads CASSLVRVGHNEQFF. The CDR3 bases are TGTGCCAGCAGCTTGGTACGGGTCGGTCACAATGAGCAGTTCTTC.

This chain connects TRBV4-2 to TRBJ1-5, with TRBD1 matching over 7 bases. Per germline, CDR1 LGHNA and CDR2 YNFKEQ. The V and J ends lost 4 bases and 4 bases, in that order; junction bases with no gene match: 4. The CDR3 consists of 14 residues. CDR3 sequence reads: CASSLGTANQPQHF. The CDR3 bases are TGTGCCAGCAGCCTCGGGACAGCTAATCAGCCCCAGCATTTT.

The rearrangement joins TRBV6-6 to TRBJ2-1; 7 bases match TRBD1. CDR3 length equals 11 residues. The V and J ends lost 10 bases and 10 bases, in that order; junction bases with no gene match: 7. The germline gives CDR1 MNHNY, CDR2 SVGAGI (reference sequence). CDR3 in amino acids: CATHKQGEQFF. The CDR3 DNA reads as TGTGCCACCCACAAACAGGGGGAGCAGTTCTTC.

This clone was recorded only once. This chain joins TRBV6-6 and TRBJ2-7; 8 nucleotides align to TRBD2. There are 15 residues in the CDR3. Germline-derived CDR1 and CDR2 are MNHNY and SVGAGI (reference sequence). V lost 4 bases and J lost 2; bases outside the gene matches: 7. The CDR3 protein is CASSFPAGVTYEQYF. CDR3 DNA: TGTGCCAGCAGTTTCCCAGCGGGGGTAACCTACGAGCAGTACTTC.

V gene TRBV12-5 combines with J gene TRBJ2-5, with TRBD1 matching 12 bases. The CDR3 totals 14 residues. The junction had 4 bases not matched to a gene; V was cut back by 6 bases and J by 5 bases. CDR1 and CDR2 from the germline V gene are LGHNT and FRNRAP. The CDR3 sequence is CASGEGTGGETQYF. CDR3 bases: TGTGCTAGTGGCGAAGGGACAGGGGGCGAGACCCAGTACTTC.

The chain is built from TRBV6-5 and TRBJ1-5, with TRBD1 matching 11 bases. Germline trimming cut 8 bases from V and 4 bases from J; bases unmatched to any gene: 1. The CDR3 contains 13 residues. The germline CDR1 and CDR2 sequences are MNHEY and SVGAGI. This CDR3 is CASGTGGNQPQHF. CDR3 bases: TGTGCCAGCGGGACAGGGGGTAATCAGCCCCAGCATTTT.

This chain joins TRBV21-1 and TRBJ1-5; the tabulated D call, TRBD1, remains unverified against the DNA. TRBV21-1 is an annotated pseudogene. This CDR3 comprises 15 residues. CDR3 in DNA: TGTGCCAGCACCACAGGTAATCTAGGCAATCAGCCCCAGCATTTT. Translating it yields CASTTGNLGNQPQHF.

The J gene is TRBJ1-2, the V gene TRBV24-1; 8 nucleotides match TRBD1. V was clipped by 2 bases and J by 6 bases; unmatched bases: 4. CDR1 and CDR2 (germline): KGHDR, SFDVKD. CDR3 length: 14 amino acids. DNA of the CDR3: TGTGCCACCAGTGATTCGGACAGGGTCAATGGCTACACCTTC. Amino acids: CATSDSDRVNGYTF.

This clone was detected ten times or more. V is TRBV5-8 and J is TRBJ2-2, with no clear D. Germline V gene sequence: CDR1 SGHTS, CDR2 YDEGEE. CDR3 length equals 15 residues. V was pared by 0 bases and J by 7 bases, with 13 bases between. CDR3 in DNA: TGTGCCAGCAGCTTGGCCAACCTTGCGAGCGGGGAGCTGTTTTTT. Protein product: CASSLANLASGELFF. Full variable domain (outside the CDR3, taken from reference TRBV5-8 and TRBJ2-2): EAGVTQSPTHLIKTRGQQATLRCSPISGHTSVYWYQQALGLGLQFLLWYDEGEERNRGNFPPRFSGRQFPNYSSELNVNALELEDSALYLCASSLANLASGELFFGEGSRLTVL.

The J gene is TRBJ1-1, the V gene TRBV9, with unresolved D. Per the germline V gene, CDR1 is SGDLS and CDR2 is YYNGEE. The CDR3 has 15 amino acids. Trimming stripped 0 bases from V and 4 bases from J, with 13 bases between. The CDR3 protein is CASSVGEGWITEAFF. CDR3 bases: TGTGCCAGCAGCGTAGGGGAGGGATGGATCACTGAAGCTTTCTTT.

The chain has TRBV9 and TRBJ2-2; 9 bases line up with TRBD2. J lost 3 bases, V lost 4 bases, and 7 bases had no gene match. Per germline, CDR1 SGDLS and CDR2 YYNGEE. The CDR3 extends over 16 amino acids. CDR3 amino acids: CASSMISGGDTGELFF. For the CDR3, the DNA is TGTGCCAGCAGCATGATTAGCGGGGGAGACACCGGGGAGCTGTTTTTT.

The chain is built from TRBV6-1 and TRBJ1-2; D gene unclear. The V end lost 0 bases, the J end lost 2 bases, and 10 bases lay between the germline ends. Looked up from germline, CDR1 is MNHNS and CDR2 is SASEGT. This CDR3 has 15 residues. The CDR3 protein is CASSEAGVLNYGYTF. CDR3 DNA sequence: TGTGCCAGCAGTGAAGCAGGAGTCCTCAACTATGGCTACACCTTC.

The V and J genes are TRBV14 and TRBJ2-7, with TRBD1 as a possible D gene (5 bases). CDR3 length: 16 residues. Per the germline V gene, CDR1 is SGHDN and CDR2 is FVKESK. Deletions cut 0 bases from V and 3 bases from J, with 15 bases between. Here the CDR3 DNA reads TGTGCCAGCAGCCAAGATCCTGCAGGGTGGGACTACGAGCAGTACTTC. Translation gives CASSQDPAGWDYEQYF.

The CDR3 sequence: CASSRSGTYNEQFF. CDR3 DNA sequence: TGTGCCAGCAGTCGAAGCGGGACGTACAATGAGCAGTTCTTC. The chain links TRBV7-3 to TRBJ2-1; 7 bases are a match to TRBD2. This CDR3 has 14 amino acids. CDR1 is SGHTA and CDR2 is FQGTGA in the germline V gene. V lost 6 bases to trimming and J lost 4 bases; unmatched junction nucleotides: 6.

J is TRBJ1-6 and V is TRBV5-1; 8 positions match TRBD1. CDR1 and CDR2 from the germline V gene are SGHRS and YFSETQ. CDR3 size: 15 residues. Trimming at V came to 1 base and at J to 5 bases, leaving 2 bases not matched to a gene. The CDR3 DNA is TGCGCCAGCAGCTTGCAGGGGGCGAATAATTCACCCCTCCACTTT. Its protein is CASSLQGANNSPLHF.

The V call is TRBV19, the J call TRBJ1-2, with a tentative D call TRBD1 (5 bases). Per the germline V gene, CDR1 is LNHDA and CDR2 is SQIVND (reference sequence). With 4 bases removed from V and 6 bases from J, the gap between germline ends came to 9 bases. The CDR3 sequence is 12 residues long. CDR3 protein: CASSTGSNGYTF. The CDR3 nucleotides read TGTGCCAGTAGTACAGGGTCAAATGGCTACACCTTC. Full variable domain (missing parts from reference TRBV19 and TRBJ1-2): DGGITQSPKYLFRKEGQNVTLSCEQNLNHDAMYWYRQDPGQGLRLIYYSQIVNDFQKGDIAEGYSVSREKKESFPLTVTSAQKNPTAFYLCASSTGSNGYTFGSGTRLTVV.

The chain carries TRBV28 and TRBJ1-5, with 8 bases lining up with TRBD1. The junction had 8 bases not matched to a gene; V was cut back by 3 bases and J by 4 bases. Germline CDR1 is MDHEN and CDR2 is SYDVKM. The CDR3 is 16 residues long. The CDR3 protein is CASSFFGQGENQPQHF. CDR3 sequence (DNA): TGTGCCAGCAGTTTTTTTGGACAGGGAGAAAATCAGCCCCAGCATTTT. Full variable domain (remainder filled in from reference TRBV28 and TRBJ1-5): DVKVTQSSRYLVKRTGEKVFLECVQDMDHENMFWYRQDPGLGLRLIYFSYDVKMKEKGDIPEGYSVSREKKERFSLILESASTNQTSMYLCASSFFGQGENQPQHFGDGTRLSIL.

CDR3 in amino acids: CATSRTEGSTDTQYF. The CDR3 DNA is TGTGCCACCAGTCGAACGGAGGGCAGTACGGATACGCAGTATTTT. V gene TRBV24-1 combines with J gene TRBJ2-3; TRBD2 is a possible D gene (6 bases). This CDR3 comprises 15 residues. Germline V gene sequence: CDR1 KGHDR, CDR2 SFDVKD. V lost 6 bases to trimming and J lost 6 bases, with 18 bases between them.